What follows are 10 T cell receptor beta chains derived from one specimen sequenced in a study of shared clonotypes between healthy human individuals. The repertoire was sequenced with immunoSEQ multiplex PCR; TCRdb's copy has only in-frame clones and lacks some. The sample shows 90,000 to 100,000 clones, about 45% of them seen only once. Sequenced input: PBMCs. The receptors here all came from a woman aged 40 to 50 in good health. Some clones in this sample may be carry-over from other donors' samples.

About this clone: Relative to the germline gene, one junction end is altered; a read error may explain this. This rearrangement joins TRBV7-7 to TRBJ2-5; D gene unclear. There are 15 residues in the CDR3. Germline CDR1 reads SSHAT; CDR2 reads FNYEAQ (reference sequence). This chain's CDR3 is CASSPLAEIQETQYF. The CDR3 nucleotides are TGTGCTAGCAGCCCACTGGCGGAAATCCAAGAGACCCAGTACTTC.

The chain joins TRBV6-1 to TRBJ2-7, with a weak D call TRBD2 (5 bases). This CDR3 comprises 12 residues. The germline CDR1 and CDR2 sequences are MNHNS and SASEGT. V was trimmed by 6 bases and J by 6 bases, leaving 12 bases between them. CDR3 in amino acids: CASRGLALEQYF. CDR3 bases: TGTGCCAGCAGGGGCCTAGCTCTCGAGCAGTACTTC.

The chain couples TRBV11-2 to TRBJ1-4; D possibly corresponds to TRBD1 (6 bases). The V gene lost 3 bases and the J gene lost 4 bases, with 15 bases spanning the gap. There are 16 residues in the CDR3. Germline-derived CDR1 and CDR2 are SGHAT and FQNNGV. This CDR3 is CASSLIGGGINEKLFF. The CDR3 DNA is TGTGCCAGCAGCTTGATAGGAGGGGGGATTAATGAAAAACTGTTTTTT. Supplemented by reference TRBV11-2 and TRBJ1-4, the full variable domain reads EAGVAQSPRYKIIEKRQSVAFWCNPISGHATLYWYQQILGQGPKLLIQFQNNGVVDDSQLPKDRFSAERLKGVDSTLKIQPAKLEDSAVYLCASSLIGGGINEKLFFGSGTQLSVL.

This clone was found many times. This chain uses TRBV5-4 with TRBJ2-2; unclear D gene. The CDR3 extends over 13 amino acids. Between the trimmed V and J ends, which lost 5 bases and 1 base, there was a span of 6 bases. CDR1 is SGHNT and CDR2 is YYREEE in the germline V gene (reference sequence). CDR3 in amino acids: CASRQLNTGELFF. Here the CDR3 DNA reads TGTGCCAGCAGACAGCTGAACACCGGGGAGCTGTTTTTT.

CDR3 residues: CASSRTKTPGQPLGEQYF. The DNA for the CDR3 is TGTGCCAGCAGCCGCACTAAGACCCCGGGACAGCCCCTCGGCGAGCAGTACTTC. The rearrangement joins TRBV7-9 to TRBJ2-7; 7 bases fit TRBD1. V dropped 5 bases and J dropped 6; count of bases not matched to a gene: 22. The CDR3 runs to 18 residues. Germline V gives CDR1 SEHNR, CDR2 FQNEAQ (reference sequence).

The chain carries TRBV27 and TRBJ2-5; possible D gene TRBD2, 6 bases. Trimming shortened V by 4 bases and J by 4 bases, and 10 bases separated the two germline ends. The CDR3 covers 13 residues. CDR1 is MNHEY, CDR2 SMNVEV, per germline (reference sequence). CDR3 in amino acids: CASSWRDGETQYF. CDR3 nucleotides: TGTGCCAGCAGTTGGCGGGATGGAGAGACCCAGTACTTC.

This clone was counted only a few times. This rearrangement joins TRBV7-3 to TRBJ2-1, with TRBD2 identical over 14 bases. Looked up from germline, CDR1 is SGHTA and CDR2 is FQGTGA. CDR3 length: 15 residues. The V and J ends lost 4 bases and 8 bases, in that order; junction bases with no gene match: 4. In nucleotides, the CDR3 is TGTGCCAGCAGCTCCTGGACTAGCGGGAGGTATGAGCAGTTCTTC. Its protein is CASSSWTSGRYEQFF.

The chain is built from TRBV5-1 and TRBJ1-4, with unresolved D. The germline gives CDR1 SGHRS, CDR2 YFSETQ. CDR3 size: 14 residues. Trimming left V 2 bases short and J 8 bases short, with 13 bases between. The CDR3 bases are TGCGCCAGCAGCTTATGGTCGGTTGGAGAAAAACTGTTTTTT. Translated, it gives CASSLWSVGEKLFF.

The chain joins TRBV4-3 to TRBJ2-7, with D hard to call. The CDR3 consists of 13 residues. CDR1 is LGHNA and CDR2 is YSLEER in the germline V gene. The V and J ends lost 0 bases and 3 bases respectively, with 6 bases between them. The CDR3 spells CASSQDARYEQYF. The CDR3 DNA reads TGCGCCAGCAGCCAAGATGCCCGCTACGAGCAGTACTTC.

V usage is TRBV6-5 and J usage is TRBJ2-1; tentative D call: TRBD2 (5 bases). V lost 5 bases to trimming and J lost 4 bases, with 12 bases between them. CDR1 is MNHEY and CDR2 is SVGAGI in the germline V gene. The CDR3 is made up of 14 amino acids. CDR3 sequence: CASSEGGYYNEQFF. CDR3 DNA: TGTGCCAGCAGTGAAGGCGGGTATTACAATGAGCAGTTCTTC.